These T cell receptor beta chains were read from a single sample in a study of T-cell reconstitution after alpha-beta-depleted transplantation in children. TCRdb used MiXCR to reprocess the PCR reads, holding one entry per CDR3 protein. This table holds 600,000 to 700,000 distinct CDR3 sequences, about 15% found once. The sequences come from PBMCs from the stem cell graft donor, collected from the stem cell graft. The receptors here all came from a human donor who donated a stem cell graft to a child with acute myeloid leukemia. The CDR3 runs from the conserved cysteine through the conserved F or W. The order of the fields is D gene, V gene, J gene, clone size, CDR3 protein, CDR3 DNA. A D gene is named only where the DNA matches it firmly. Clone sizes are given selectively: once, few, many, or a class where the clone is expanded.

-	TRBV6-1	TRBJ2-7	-	CASSEESPPREQYF	TGTGCCAGCAGTGAAGAGAGTCCCCCAAGGGAGCAGTACTTC
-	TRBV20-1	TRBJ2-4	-	CSAPRTDLAKNIQYF	TGCAGTGCTCCTAGGACCGACCTAGCCAAAAACATTCAGTACTTC
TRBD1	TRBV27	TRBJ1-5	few	CASSPGTVISNQPQHF	TGTGCCAGCAGCCCCGGGACAGTTATTAGCAATCAGCCCCAGCATTTT
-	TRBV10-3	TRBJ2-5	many	CAISEPLQETQYF	TGTGCCATCAGTGAGCCACTCCAAGAGACCCAGTACTTC
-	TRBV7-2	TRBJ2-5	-	CASSLGYLQETQYF	TGTGCCAGCAGCTTAGGGTACCTCCAAGAGACCCAGTACTTC
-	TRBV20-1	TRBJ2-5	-	CSAMGGPRETQYF	TGCAGTGCTATGGGCGGGCCCCGGGAGACCCAGTACTTC
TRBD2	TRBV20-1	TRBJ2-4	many	CSAREGRGKNIQYF	TGCAGTGCTAGGGAGGGGCGGGGGAAAAACATTCAGTACTTC
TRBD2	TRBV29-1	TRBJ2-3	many	CSVEGTTSGSDTQYF	TGCAGCGTTGAAGGGACGACTAGCGGTTCAGATACGCAGTATTTT
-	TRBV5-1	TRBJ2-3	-	CASSLALDSSTDTQYF	TGCGCCAGCAGCTTGGCCTTGGACTCTAGCACAGATACGCAGTATTTT
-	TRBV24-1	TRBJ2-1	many	CATSGPSGVGSYNEQFF	TGTGCCACCAGTGGCCCCTCGGGAGTAGGTTCCTACAATGAGCAGTTCTTC
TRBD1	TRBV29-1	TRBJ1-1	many	CSVRKQGVATEAFF	TGCAGCGTGCGAAAACAGGGGGTTGCCACTGAAGCTTTCTTT